This T cell receptor beta chain was recorded in a study of CD8 T cells in Susac syndrome. This clonotype occurred once. An amount of RNA that ranged from about 0.45 to 1 ug was reverse transcribed with random hexamers. TCRdb used MiXCR to reprocess the immunoSEQ multiplex PCR reads, holding one entry per CDR3 protein. Here the sample spans under 200,000 distinct CDR3 sequences, about 91% being singletons. This receptor was taken from a human donor with Susac syndrome. The specimen sequenced was CD4+ T cells from PBMCs.

CDR3 amino acids: CASSGTAAAGELFF. The CDR3 DNA is TGTGCCAGCAGTGGGACAGCTGCGGCCGGGGAGCTGTTTTTT. The V gene is TRBV12-3 or TRBV12-4, the J gene TRBJ2-2; 7 bases are shared with TRBD1. After removal of 5 bases from V and 6 bases from J, the junction contained 6 bases not matched to a gene. This CDR3 comprises 14 residues.